A single T cell receptor (beta chain) is shown here with its context. No cognate antigen has been identified for it. Qualities for individual bases were not recorded, and no much larger clone is one base off. This sample was included in a study of T cell responses to AZD1222 COVID-19 vaccine (dated by TCRdb to the early 2020s). Looking at the study overall: TCR sequencing was performed for 230 to 250 trial participants, of whom around 210 were given two doses of AZD1222 and 26 were given two doses of MenACWY control vaccine. Trial participants were enrolled by age into subgroups of 18-55, 56-69 and 70-plus years, and around 150, 28 and 57 TCR-sequenced participants, respectively, were included in these subgroups. Summary of the overall study and its limitations: Reportedly, close to half of the unique spike-specific TCRs recognized epitopes lying outside the regions that are mutated in the B.1.351 and B.1.1.7 variants. Participants were mostly white British and included more females than males, and it was suggested by the authors that clonal diversity may have been underestimated. The 56-69-year group was small, and its depth increase did not reach significance, likely because of low power. A significant rise in spike-specific TCR breadth and depth was observed after two AZD1222 doses relative to day 0 and relative to MenACWY recipients. Vaccine-associated CD4 TCRs spanned the whole spike protein, with dominant responses in regions 160-218 and 743-854. Conclusions about previously exposed vaccinees were limited because only 6 or 7 AZD1222 recipients were SARS-CoV-2 seropositive at baseline. Because no day 14 peak-response samples were available, the repertoires could be characterized only after the peak T cell response.

Interpreted using the paper, the time point label stands for: about 28 days (+/-7) after the second vaccine dose. Because spike-specific TCR depth and breadth did not differ between the two schedules, AZD1222 recipients who got a second dose at roughly 4 weeks were pooled with those who got a second dose at roughly 12 weeks. Samples from vaccinated people were obtained from the UK trials COV001 and COV002, which included a single-blind randomized controlled phase 2/3 trial of AZD1222 (ChAdOx1 nCoV-19) in healthy adults. Trial participant PBMC samples were collected at day 0 and day 28 after the second dose for TCRbeta chain sequencing. The CDR3 regions of human TCRbeta chains were analyzed by immunosequencing. The paper's processing steps were these. TCRs in the repertoires were matched against a reference library of SARS-CoV-2-specific TCRs that had been generated with the MIRA antigen-specificity platform. Breadth was defined as the fraction of unique TCRs that were SARS-CoV-2-associated. Depth was defined as the fraction of total T cells that were SARS-CoV-2-associated. Using the MIRA data, each spike-specific TCR was mapped to the spike region that the TCR reacts to and placed in a CD4 or CD8 class. Log10-transformed breadth and depth values were compared by one-way ANOVA with Sidak's multiple comparisons tests. TCRdb holds this immuneACCESS table with in-frame rearrangements only. Some clones are missing; in checked studies, unresolved V genes explain under half, and the rest has no known cause. V and J calls and clone size are copied from that table; D and trimming were computed from the DNA. Recorded for this sample are about 150,000 clones; more than 85% of them occurred a single time. The ten largest clones take up over 1.2% of the sample.

Taken from cysteine to phenylalanine, the CDR3 has 14 residues. The read is trimmed to its CDR3 DNA, 42 bases read in frame from base 1. CDR1 and CDR2, looked up from the germline V gene, are SNHLY and FYNNEI. V is pared back by 6 bases and J by 4 bases, with 13 bases lying between the germline termini. The chain is made from TRBV2 and TRBJ1-3, with a weak D call of TRBD1 (5 bases match). The starting material was peripheral blood, obtained 28 days after the second AZD1222 dose. This clonotype originated in an adult who received the AZD1222 COVID-19 vaccine. CDR3 loop: CASSPSGNGNTIYF. At the DNA level, the sequence is TGTGCCAGCAGCCCCTCAGGGAACGGAAACACCATATATTTT.